This T cell receptor beta chain was captured by sequencing in a study of blood T cell dynamics during melanoma immunotherapy. About the research overall: Metastatic melanoma patients received first-line pembrolizumab or nivolumab plus ipilimumab. Overall study results and limits: Whether repertoire-driving clones were melanoma-specific could not be determined.

Time point given: pre-treatment baseline. Patients with prior systemic cancer treatment, concomitant immunosuppressants, or other active malignancies were excluded. Concerning this clone: What it recognizes is unknown.

Using immunoSEQ multiplex PCR, the repertoire was profiled, and TCRdb retains in-frame clones only, with some absent. In the table there are around 13,000 clones, under 90% of which are singletons. Germline V CDR1 and CDR2: MRHNA, SNTAGT. This CDR3 comprises 15 residues. The J segment lost 4 bases and the V segment lost 5 bases, leaving 4 bases of the junction unmatched. The sequencing used blood, collected from a patient treated with checkpoint blockade. The gene calls are TRBV6-4 and TRBJ2-3, with 12 positions matching TRBD2. This TCR derives from a human donor with melanoma. The CDR3 nucleotides read TGTGCCAGCAGTCCCCTAGCGGGGGGGCCAGATACGCAGTATTTT. Translated: CASSPLAGGPDTQYF.